This T cell receptor (beta chain) was found in a study of siplizumab effects on memory and regulatory T cells. Of note for this clone: Its antigen is undetermined.

Germline V CDR1 and CDR2: SEHNR, FQNEAQ (reference sequence). Trimming stripped 1 base from V and 5 bases from J, with 10 bases between. This CDR3 comprises 14 residues. The study's findings and limits: Memory T cells appeared less diverse than naive cells, which seemed to contribute substantially to alloresponse. The drug siplizumab significantly decreased the alloreactive sequences that could be traced to unstimulated CD4+ memory cells.

Per sample, the assay covered approximately 91,000 TCR templates. Using immunoSEQ multiplex PCR, the repertoire was profiled, and TCRdb retains in-frame clones only, with some absent. The sample carries 85,000 to 130,000 clones, roughly nine tenths recorded once. The sequence came from a human donor in good health. Specimen: Tregs sorted from blood. The V and J genes are TRBV7-9 and TRBJ2-3; D is unresolved. The CDR3 DNA follows: TGTGCCAGCAGCTTAGATTTTTCGGGAGATACGCAGTATTTT. Protein product: CASSLDFSGDTQYF.